These T cell receptor beta chains were read from a single sample in a study of cytomegalovirus exposure and HLA in healthy donors. Data came from immunoSEQ multiplex PCR; TCRdb stores just in-frame clones and leaves some out. The sample lists about 230,000 clones; more than 85% were seen once. Source material: PBMCs. The source of these receptors is a young woman in good health and CMV-seronegative. Both conserved end residues are trimmed from each CDR3. Fields, in order: V gene, CDR3 protein.

TRBV7-8 ASSLGLRTTNYGYT
TRBV25-1 ASSDAGRGEITEAF
TRBV2 ASSLDSSSGNTIY
TRBV27 ASRLAGALTGELF
TRBV5-6 ASSPRQIVNTEAF
TRBV2 ASSGQTRGSPLH
TRBV15 ATSRGTGNTEAF
TRBV5-4 ASSTGQNYGYT
TRBV5-4 ASSYRPTGEETQY
TRBV5-1 ASSLNGGTGNTIY
TRBV5-4 ASSLSRNTEAF
TRBV4-3 ASSQGQGYQETQY
TRBV2 ASSGVDSNTEAF
TRBV7-9 ASSWDFQETQY
TRBV5-5 ASSGLTGDTTGELF
TRBV7-2 ASSYRVAGVEKLF
TRBV7-9 SSSYSGDTIYEQY
TRBV7-8 ASSLVSNQETQY
TRBV4-3 ASSQDLFRDRGSNEQF
TRBV7-8 ASSLVLAGDVYEQY
TRBV14 ASSLLAGGTETQY
TRBV7-9 ASSPPGVNTEAF
TRBV19 ASSNLAGDGYEQY
TRBV4-3 ASSSQTSGRGEQY
TRBV5-1 ASSLQDKNTEAF
TRBV5-6 ASSFTTDTQY
TRBV5-1 ASSLGPQGTDTQY
TRBV4-2 ASSQEIEGGMFSEQF
TRBV7-9 ASSRLLAGLYNEQF
TRBV2 ASRAGGAGNTEAF
TRBV27 ASRLERGSYEQY
TRBV9 ASSVGKRGDYNEQF
TRBV4-2 ASGRQGDLETQY
TRBV6-4 ASSVSVNTEAF
TRBV5-1 ASSWFQGTGDEQY
TRBV7-9 SSSSRTDATDTQY
TRBV21-1 ASSKKRGRQGNQPQH
TRBV23-1 ASSLGHTAEQY
TRBV19 ASTGVFYNEQF
TRBV19 ASSRAGAAEQY
TRBV21-1 ASSKALVDRAGYT